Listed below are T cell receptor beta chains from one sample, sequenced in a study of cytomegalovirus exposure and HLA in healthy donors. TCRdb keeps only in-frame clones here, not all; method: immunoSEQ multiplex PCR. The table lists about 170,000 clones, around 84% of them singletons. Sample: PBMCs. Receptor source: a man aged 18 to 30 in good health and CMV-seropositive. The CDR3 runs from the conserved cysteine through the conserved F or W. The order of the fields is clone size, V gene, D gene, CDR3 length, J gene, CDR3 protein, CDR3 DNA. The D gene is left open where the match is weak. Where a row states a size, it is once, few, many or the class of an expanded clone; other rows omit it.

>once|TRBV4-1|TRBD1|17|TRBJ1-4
CASSPGQRAKTNEKLFF
TGCGCCAGCAGCCCGGGACAGAGGGCGAAGACTAATGAAAAACTGTTTTTT
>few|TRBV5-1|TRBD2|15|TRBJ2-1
CASSITGTSGGEQFF
TGCGCCAGCAGCATCACCGGGACTAGCGGGGGTGAGCAGTTCTTC
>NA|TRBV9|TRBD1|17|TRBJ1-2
CASSETPGQGGSYGYTF
TGTGCCAGCAGCGAAACACCGGGACAGGGAGGGAGCTATGGCTACACCTTC
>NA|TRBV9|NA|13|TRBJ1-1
CASSYDTNTEAFF
TGTGCCAGCAGCTACGACACCAACACTGAAGCTTTCTTT
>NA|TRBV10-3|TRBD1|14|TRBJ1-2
CAISEPGQGPGYTF
TGTGCCATCAGTGAGCCCGGACAGGGGCCAGGCTACACCTTC
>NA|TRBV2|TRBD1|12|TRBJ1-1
CASSRDRSEAFF
TGTGCCAGCAGTCGGGACAGGTCTGAAGCTTTCTTT
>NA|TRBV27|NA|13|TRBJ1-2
CASSRAQFYGYTF
TGTGCCAGCAGTCGTGCCCAGTTCTATGGCTACACCTTC
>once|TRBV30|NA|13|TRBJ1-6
CASARGYNSPLHF
TGTGCCTCCGCCCGGGGATATAATTCACCCCTCCACTTT
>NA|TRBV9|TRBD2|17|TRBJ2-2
CASSHSRLAGGTGELFF
TGTGCCAGCAGCCACAGCAGACTAGCGGGAGGCACCGGGGAGCTGTTTTTT
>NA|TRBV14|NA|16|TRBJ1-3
CASSQLGVGSGNTIYF
TGTGCCAGCAGCCAATTAGGGGTCGGCTCTGGAAACACCATATATTTT
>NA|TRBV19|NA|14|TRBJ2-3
CAGRTGLGRDTQYF
TGTGCCGGGAGGACAGGCTTAGGTCGTGATACGCAGTATTTT
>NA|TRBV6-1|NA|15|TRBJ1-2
CASSERTTVRDGYTF
TGTGCCAGCAGTGAGCGGACAACGGTCAGAGATGGCTACACCTTC
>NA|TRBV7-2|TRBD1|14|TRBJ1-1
CASRNTGGASEAFF
TGTGCCAGCAGAAATACAGGGGGCGCCTCTGAAGCTTTCTTT
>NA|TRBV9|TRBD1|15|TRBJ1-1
CASSVGPGTATEAFF
TGTGCCAGCAGCGTGGGACCTGGGACAGCCACTGAAGCTTTCTTT
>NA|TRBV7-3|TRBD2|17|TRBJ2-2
CASSSPLAGGSTGELFF
TGTGCCAGCAGCTCTCCATTAGCGGGGGGGTCGACCGGGGAGCTGTTTTTT
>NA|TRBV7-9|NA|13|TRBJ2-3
CASRSESTDTQYF
TGTGCCAGCCGTAGCGAGTCGACAGATACGCAGTATTTT
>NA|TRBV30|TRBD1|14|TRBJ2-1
CACKGASSYNEQFF
TGTGCCTGCAAGGGGGCGAGTTCCTACAATGAGCAGTTCTTC
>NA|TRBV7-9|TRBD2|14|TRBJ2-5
CASSLLAGGETQYF
TGTGCCAGCAGCTTACTAGCGGGGGGGGAGACCCAGTACTTC
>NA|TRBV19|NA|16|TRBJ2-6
CASSDQGSTGANVLTF
TGTGCCAGTAGTGACCAGGGGTCAACTGGGGCCAACGTCCTGACTTTC
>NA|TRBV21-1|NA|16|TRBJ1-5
CASRRGTEYSNQPQHF
TGTGCCAGCAGGCGCGGGACAGAATATAGCAATCAGCCCCAGCATTTT
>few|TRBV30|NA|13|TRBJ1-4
CAWKQANNEKLFF
TGTGCCTGGAAACAGGCTAATAATGAAAAACTGTTTTTT
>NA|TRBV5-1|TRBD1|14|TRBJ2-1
CASSPGQGLDEQFF
TGCGCCAGCAGCCCGGGACAGGGGTTGGATGAGCAGTTCTTC
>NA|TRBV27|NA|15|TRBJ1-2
CASASPVEASYGYTF
TGTGCCAGCGCCTCCCCAGTGGAAGCGAGCTATGGCTACACCTTC
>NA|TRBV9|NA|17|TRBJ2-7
CASSPTQGRDKSYEQYF
TGTGCTAGCAGCCCCACCCAAGGACGGGACAAATCCTACGAGCAGTACTTC
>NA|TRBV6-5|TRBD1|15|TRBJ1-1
CASSSMGQPNTEAFF
TGTGCCAGCAGTTCCATGGGACAGCCGAACACTGAAGCTTTCTTT
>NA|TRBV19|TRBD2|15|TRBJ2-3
CASSRPSGGRDTQYF
TGTGCCAGTAGTAGGCCTAGCGGGGGGAGAGATACGCAGTATTTT
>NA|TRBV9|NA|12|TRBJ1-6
CASSPGQPPLHF
TGTGCCAGCAGCCCTGGGCAGCCACCCCTCCACTTT
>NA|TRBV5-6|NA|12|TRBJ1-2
CASSLQTSSYTF
TGTGCCAGCAGCTTGCAGACTTCGAGCTACACCTTC
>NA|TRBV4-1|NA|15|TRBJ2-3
CASSQDRDLPDTQYF
TGCGCCAGCAGCCAAGATCGAGATCTCCCAGATACGCAGTATTTT
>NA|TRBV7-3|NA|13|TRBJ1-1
CASSSTVNTEAFF
TGTGCCAGCAGCTCAACCGTGAACACTGAAGCTTTCTTT
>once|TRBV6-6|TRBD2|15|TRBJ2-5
CASSGLGRGEETQYF
TGTGCCAGCAGTGGCCTCGGGAGGGGAGAGGAGACCCAGTACTTC
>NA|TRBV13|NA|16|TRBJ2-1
CASSLASGVLHNEQFF
TGTGCCAGCAGCTTAGCCTCGGGGGTACTTCACAATGAGCAGTTCTTC
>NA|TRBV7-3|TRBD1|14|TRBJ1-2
CASSPTGGDYGYTF
TGTGCCAGCAGCCCTACAGGGGGCGACTATGGCTACACCTTC